The subject of this entry is one T cell receptor (beta chain). What it binds is not known. The authors ran a second PCR of about 7 to 11 cycles using a sample-barcoded 5' primer and a J-beta primer mix. Carrying 12 random nucleotides, a template-switch adaptor labeled each individual cDNA molecule. Every individual sample yielded 2.5 million or more paired-end reads (each containing CDR3). TCRdb itself ran the 5' RACE reads through MiXCR, one entry per CDR3 protein. The profile shows hundreds of thousands of distinct CDR3 sequences, about 56% of them singletons. The data belong to a study of blood T cells in healthy people across ages. Broader study findings: While age rose, TCR beta diversity per million T cells dropped in a roughly linear way.

The receptor's source is a middle-aged man in good health. The sequenced sample was blood.

The CDR3 spells CSARVAGGKRGNQPQHF. CDR3 sequence (DNA): TGCAGTGCTAGAGTGGCAGGGGGCAAACGAGGCAATCAGCCCCAGCATTTT. The V and J genes are TRBV20-1 and TRBJ1-5, with 8 bases that match TRBD1. CDR3 length: 17 amino acids. The V segment lost 1 base and the J segment 2 bases; nucleotides outside the gene matches: 10. CDR1 and CDR2 from the germline V gene are DFQATT and SNEGSKA (reference sequence).